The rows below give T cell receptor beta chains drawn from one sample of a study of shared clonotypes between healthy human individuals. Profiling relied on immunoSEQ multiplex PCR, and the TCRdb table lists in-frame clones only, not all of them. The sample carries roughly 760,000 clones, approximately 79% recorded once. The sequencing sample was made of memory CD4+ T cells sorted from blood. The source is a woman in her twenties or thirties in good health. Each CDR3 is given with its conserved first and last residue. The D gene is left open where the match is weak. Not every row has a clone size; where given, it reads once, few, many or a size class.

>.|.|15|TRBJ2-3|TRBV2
TGTGCCAGCAGTGAATTGGCCATCACATTTGATACGCAGTATTTT
CASSELAITFDTQYF
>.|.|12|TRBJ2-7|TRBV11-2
TGTGCCAGCAGCTTATTCCCCTACGAGCAGTACTTC
CASSLFPYEQYF
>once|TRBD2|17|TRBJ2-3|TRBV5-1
TGCGCCAGCAGCTTGGCCTTAGCGGGAGGGGTCACAGATACGCAGTATTTT
CASSLALAGGVTDTQYF
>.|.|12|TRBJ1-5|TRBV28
TGTGCCATAGGATTAAGCAATCAGCCCCAGCATTTT
CAIGLSNQPQHF
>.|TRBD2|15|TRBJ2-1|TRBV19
TGTGCCAGTAGAGGCGGACTAGCGGGAGCCGATGAGCAGTTCTTC
CASRGGLAGADEQFF
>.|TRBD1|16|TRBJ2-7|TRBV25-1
TGTGCCAGCGGAAAAGAGGGGGCCCGAGGCTCCTACGAGCAGTACTTC
CASGKEGARGSYEQYF
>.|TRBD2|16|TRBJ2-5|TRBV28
TGTGCCAGCAGAACTCCTAGCGGGAGTGGTGAAGAGACCCAGTACTTC
CASRTPSGSGEETQYF
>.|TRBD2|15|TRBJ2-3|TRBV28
TGTGCCAGCAGTTTATCTAGCGGCTCCACAGATACGCAGTATTTT
CASSLSSGSTDTQYF
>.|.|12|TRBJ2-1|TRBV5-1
TGCGCCAGCAGCTTGCGGGGATATGAGCAGTTCTTC
CASSLRGYEQFF
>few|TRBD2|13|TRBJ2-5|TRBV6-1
TGTGCCAGCACTTGGGGAGGGAGGGAGACCCAGTACTTC
CASTWGGRETQYF
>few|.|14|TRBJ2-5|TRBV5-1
TGCGCCAGCAGCGAGGGGGAGGTCCTGGGAACCCAGTACTTC
CASSEGEVLGTQYF
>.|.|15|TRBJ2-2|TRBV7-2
TGTGCCAGCAGCTTAGCGATCTTAGGCACCGGGGAGCTGTTTTTT
CASSLAILGTGELFF
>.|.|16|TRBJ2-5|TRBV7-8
TGTGCCAGCAGCTTAGCGGCAGGGAGACTCCAAGAGACCCAGTACTTC
CASSLAAGRLQETQYF